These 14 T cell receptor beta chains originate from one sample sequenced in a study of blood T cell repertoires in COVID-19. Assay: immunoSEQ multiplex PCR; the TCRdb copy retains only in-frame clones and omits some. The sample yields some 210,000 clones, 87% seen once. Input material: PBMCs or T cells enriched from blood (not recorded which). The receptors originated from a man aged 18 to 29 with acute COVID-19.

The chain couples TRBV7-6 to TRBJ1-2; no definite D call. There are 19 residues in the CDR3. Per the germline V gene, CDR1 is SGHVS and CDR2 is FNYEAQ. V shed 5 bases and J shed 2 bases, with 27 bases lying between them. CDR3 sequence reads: CASSQRVDKSRPTNYGYTF. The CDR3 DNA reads TGTGCCAGCAGCCAGAGGGTAGACAAGAGTAGACCCACAAACTATGGCTACACCTTC. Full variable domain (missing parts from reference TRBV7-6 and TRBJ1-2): GAGVSQSPRYKVTKRGQDVALRCDPISGHVSLYWYRQALGQGPEFLTYFNYEAQQDKSGLPNDRFSAERPEGSISTLTIQRTEQRDSAMYRCASSQRVDKSRPTNYGYTFGSGTRLTVV.

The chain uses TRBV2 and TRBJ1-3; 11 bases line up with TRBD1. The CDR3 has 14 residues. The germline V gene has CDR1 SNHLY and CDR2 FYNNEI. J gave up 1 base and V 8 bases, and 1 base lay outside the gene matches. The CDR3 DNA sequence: TGTGCCAGCCGGGACAGGGGGTCTGGAAACACCATATATTTT. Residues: CASRDRGSGNTIYF.

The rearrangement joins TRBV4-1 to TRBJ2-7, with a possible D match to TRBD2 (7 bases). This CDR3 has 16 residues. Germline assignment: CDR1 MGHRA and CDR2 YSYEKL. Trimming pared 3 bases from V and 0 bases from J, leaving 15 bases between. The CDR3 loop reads CASSHGGGGFSYEQYF. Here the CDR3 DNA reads TGCGCCAGCAGCCATGGGGGAGGGGGGTTCTCCTACGAGCAGTACTTC.

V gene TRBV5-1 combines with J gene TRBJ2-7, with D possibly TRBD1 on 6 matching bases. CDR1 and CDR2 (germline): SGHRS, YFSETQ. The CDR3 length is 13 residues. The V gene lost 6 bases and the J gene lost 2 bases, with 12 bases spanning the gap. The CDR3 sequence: CASTSTGTYEQYF. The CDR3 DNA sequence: TGCGCCAGCACCTCGACAGGAACCTACGAGCAGTACTTC.

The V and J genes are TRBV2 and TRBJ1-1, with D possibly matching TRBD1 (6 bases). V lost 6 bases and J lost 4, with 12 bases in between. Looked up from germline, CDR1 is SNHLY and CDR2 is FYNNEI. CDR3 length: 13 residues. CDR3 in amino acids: CASRGGVSTEAFF. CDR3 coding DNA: TGTGCCAGCAGAGGGGGGGTGAGCACTGAAGCTTTCTTT.

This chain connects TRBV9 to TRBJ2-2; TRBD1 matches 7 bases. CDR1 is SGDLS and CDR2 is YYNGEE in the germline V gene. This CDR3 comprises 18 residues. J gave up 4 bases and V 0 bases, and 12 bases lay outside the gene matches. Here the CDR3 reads CASSVAWWRQGSTGELFF. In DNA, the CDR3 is TGTGCCAGCAGCGTAGCCTGGTGGAGACAGGGATCCACCGGGGAGCTGTTTTTT. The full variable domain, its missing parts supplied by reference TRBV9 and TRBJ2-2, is DSGVTQTPKHLITATGQRVTLRCSPRSGDLSVYWYQQSLDQGLQFLIQYYNGEERAKGNILERFSAQQFPDLHSELNLSSLELGDSALYFCASSVAWWRQGSTGELFFGEGSRLTVL.

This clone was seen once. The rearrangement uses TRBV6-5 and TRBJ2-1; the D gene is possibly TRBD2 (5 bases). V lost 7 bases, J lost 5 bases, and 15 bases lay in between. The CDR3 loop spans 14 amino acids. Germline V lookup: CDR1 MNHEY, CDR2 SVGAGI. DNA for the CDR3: TGTGCCAGCATGTTTGGGCTAGCAGACAATGAGCAGTTCTTC. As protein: CASMFGLADNEQFF.

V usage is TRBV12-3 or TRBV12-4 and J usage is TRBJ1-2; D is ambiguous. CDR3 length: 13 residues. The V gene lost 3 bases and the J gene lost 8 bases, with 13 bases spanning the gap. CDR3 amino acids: CASSLPGREGYTF. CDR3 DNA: TGTGCCAGCAGTTTGCCGGGTCGGGAGGGCTACACCTTC.

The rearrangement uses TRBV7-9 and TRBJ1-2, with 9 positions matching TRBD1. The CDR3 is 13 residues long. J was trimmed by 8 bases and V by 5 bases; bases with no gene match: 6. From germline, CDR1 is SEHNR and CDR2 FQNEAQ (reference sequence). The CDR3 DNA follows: TGTGCCAGCAGCAAGAACAGGGGGCAAGGCTACACCTTC. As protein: CASSKNRGQGYTF.

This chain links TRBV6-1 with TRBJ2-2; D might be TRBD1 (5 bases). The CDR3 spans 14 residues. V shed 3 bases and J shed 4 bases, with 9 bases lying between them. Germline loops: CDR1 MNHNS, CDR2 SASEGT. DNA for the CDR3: TGTGCCAGCAGTGACAGGACACGCACCGGGGAGCTGTTTTTT. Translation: CASSDRTRTGELFF.

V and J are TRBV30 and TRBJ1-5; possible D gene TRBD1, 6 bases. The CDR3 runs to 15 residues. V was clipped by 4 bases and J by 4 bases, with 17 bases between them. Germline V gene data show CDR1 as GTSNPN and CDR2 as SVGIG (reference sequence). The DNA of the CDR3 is TGTGCCTGGAAGCAGGGGACGCAAGCGAATCAGCCCCAGCATTTT. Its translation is CAWKQGTQANQPQHF.

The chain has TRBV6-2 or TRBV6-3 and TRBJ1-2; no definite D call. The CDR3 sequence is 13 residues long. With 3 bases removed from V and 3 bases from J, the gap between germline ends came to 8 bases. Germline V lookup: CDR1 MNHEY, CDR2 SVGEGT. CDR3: CASSYTGDYGYTF. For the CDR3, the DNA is TGTGCCAGCAGTTATACCGGGGACTATGGCTACACCTTC.

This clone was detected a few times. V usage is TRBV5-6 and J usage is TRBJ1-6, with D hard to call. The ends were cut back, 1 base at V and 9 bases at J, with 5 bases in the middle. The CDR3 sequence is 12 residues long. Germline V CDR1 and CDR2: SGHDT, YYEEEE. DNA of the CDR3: TGTGCCAGCAGCTTGTTCTCTTCACCCCTCCACTTT. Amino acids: CASSLFSSPLHF.

The CDR3 loop reads CASSLPGLAGVNEQFF. CDR3 DNA sequence: TGTGCCAGCAGCCTACCCGGACTAGCGGGAGTGAATGAGCAGTTCTTC. The chain couples TRBV7-2 to TRBJ2-1, with 13 bases fitting TRBD2. V lost 5 bases, J lost 7 bases, and 8 bases stayed unmatched. Germline CDR1 reads SGHTA; CDR2 reads FQGNSA. This CDR3 region has 16 residues.